Listed below are T cell receptor beta chains from one sample, sequenced in a study of cytomegalovirus exposure and HLA in healthy donors. Repertoires were generated with immunoSEQ multiplex PCR, while TCRdb's copy carries only in-frame clones and drops some. The data hold approximately 130,000 clones, with roughly 88% observed a single time. Input material: PBMCs. Receptors originate from a boy aged 5-17 years in good health and CMV-seronegative. Both conserved end residues are part of each CDR3. A D gene is named only where the DNA matches it firmly. The size field is filled for only some rows; it gives once, few, many or a size class.

d_gene	abundance	j_gene	v_gene	CDR3aa	CDR3nt
-	once	TRBJ1-2	TRBV7-3	CASSPAGDRNYGYTF	TGTGCCAGCAGCCCCGCGGGGGATCGGAACTATGGCTACACCTTC
-	-	TRBJ2-1	TRBV5-6	CASSSVASAGNEQFF	TGTGCCAGCAGCTCCGTAGCCTCCGCCGGGAATGAGCAGTTCTTC
-	-	TRBJ2-5	TRBV4-3	CASSQDWAGVQETQYF	TGCGCCAGCAGCCAAGATTGGGCCGGGGTCCAAGAGACCCAGTACTTC
-	-	TRBJ2-7	TRBV12-2	CASRLETSGTTLRTYEQYF	TGTGCAAGTCGCTTAGAGACTAGCGGAACAACACTCCGGACCTACGAGCAGTACTTC
TRBD1	-	TRBJ2-3	TRBV5-4	CASSPGTVGDTQYF	TGTGCCAGCAGCCCTGGGACAGTCGGGGATACGCAGTATTTT
-	-	TRBJ1-5	TRBV19	CASGHIGQGYRNQPQHF	TGTGCCAGTGGGCATATAGGGCAGGGGTATCGAAATCAGCCCCAGCATTTT
-	-	TRBJ1-1	TRBV18	CASTLQGPAFF	TGTGCCAGCACACTACAGGGCCCAGCTTTCTTT
TRBD1	-	TRBJ1-2	TRBV10-3	CATWTGGANGPTPNYGYTF	TGTGCCACCTGGACAGGGGGCGCGAACGGCCCCACCCCTAACTATGGCTACACCTTC
-	-	TRBJ1-3	TRBV4-1	CASSQEDTSGNTIYF	TGCGCCAGCAGCCAAGAGGACACCTCTGGAAACACCATATATTTT
-	-	TRBJ2-3	TRBV5-1	CASSIQGRDTQYF	TGCGCCAGCAGCATACAGGGCAGAGATACGCAGTATTTT
TRBD2	-	TRBJ2-2	TRBV7-9	CASSPLAGETSGELFF	TGTGCCAGCAGCCCACTAGCGGGAGAAACGTCCGGGGAGCTGTTTTTT
-	-	TRBJ1-1	TRBV7-9	CASSVDTKFTEAFF	TGTGCCAGCAGCGTGGACACAAAGTTCACTGAAGCTTTCTTT
-	-	TRBJ2-7	TRBV7-8	CASSSRMLAGLGNEQYF	TGTGCCAGCAGCTCCCGTATGTTGGCGGGCCTGGGGAACGAGCAGTACTTC
-	-	TRBJ1-3	TRBV12-5	CASGLGAGNTIYF	TGTGCTAGTGGTTTAGGGGCTGGAAACACCATATATTTT